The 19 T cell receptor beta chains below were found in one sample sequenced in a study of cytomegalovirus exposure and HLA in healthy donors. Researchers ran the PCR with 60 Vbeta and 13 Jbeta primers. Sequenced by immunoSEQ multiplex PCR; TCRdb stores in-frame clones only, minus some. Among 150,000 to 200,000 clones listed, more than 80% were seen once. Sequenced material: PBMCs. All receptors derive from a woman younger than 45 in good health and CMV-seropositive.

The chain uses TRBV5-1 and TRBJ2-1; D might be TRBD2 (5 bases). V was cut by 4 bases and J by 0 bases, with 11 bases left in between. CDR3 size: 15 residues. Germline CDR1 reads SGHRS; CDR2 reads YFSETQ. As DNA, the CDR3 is TGCGCCAGCAGCGCAGCGGTTTCCTCCTACAATGAGCAGTTCTTC. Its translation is CASSAAVSSYNEQFF.

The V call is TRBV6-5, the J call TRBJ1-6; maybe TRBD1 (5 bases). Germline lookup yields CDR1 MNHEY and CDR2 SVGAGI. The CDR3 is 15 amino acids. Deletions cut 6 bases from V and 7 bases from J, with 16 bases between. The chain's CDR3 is CASSRGTEGNSPLHF. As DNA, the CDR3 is TGTGCCAGCAGCCGGGGGACCGAGGGGAATTCACCCCTCCACTTT.

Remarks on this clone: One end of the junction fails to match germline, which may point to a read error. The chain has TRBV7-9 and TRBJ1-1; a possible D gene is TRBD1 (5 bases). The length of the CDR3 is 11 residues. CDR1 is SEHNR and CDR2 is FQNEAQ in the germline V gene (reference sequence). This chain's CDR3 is CASSDGTGAFF. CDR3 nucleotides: TGTGCCAGCAGCGACGGGACTGGAGCTTTCTTT.

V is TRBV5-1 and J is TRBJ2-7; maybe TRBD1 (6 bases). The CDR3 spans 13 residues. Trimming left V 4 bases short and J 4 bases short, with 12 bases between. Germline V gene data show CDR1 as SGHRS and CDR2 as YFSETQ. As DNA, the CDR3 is TGCGCCAGCAGCAAAGGACAGACGTACGAGCAGTACTTC. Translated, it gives CASSKGQTYEQYF.

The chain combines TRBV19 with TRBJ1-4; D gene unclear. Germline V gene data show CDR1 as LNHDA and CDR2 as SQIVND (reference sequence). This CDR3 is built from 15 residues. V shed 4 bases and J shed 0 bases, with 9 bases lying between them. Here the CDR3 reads CASSTKGATNEKLFF. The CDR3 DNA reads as TGTGCCAGTAGTACAAAGGGAGCAACTAATGAAAAACTGTTTTTT.

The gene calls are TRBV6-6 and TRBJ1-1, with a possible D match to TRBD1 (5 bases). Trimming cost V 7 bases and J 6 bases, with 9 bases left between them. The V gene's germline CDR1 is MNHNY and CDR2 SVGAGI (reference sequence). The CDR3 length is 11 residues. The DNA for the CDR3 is TGTGCCAGCATTAGGGGTTCTGAAGCTTTCTTT. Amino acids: CASIRGSEAFF.

CDR3 bases: TGTGCCAGCAGCCCGGGGACTAGCCGCGACAATGAGCAGTTCTTC. This encodes CASSPGTSRDNEQFF. The chain recombines TRBV7-9 with TRBJ2-1; TRBD2 matches at 9 bases. Germline-derived CDR1 and CDR2 are SEHNR and FQNEAQ (reference sequence). Losses at the gene ends were 5 bases for V and 5 bases for J; bases not matched to a gene: 7. The CDR3 totals 15 residues.

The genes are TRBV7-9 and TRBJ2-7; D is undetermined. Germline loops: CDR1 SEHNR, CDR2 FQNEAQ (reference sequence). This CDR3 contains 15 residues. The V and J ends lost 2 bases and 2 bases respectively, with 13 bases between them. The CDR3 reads CASSLLSRGAYEQYF. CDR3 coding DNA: TGTGCCAGCAGCTTACTATCGAGAGGAGCCTACGAGCAGTACTTC.

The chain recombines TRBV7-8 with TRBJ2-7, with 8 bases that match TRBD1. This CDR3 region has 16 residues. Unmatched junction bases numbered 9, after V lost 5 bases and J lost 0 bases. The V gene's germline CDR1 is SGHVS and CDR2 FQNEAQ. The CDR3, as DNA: TGTGCCAGCAGCCCAAGGACAGGGAGTAGCTCCTACGAGCAGTACTTC. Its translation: CASSPRTGSSSYEQYF. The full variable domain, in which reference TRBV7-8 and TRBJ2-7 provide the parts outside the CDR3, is GAGVSQSPRYKVAKRGQDVALRCDPISGHVSLFWYQQALGQGPEFLTYFQNEAQLDKSGLPSDRFFAERPEGSVSTLKIQRTQQEDSAVYLCASSPRTGSSSYEQYFGPGTRLTVT.

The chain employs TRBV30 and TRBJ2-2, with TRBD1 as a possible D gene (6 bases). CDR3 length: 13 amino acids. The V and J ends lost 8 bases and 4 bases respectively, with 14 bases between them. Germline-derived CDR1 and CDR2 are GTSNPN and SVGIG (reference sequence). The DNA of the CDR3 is TGTGCCCGCCAACAGGGTTTCACCGGGGAGCTGTTTTTT. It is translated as CARQQGFTGELFF.

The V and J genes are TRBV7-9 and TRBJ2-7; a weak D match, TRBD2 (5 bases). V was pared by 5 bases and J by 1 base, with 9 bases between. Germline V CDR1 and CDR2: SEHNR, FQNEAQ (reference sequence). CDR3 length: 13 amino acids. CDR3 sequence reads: CASSSGGSYEQYF. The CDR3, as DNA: TGTGCCAGCAGCAGCGGCGGATCCTACGAGCAGTACTTC.

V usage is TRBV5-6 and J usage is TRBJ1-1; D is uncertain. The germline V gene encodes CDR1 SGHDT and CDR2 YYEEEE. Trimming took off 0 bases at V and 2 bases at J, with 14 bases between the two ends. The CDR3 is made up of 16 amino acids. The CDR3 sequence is CASSLEAGRLNTEAFF. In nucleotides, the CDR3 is TGTGCCAGCAGCTTGGAGGCCGGCAGGCTCAACACTGAAGCTTTCTTT.

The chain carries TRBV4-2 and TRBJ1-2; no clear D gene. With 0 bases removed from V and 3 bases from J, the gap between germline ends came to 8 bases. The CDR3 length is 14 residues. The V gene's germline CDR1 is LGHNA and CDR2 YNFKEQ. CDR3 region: CASSQEQTYYGYTF. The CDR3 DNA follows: TGTGCCAGCAGCCAAGAGCAGACTTACTATGGCTACACCTTC.

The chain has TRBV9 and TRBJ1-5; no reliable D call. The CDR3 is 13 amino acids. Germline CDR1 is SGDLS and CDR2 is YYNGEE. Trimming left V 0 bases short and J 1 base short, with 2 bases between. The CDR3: CASSVASNQPQHF. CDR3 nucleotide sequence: TGTGCCAGCAGCGTAGCGAGCAATCAGCCCCAGCATTTT.

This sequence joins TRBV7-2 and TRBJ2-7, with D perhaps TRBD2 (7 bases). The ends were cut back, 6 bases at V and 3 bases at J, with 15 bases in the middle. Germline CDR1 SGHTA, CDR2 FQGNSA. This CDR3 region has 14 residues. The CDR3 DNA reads TGTGCCAGCAGTCTAGGGGGGGATATCTACGAGCAGTACTTC. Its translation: CASSLGGDIYEQYF.

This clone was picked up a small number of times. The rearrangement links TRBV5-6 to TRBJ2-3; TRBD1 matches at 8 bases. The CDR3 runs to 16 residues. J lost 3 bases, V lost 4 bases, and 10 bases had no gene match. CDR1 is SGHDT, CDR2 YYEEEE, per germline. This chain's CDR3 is CASSDYRGWGTDTQYF. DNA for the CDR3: TGTGCCAGCAGCGATTACAGGGGGTGGGGAACAGATACGCAGTATTTT.

In nucleotides, the CDR3 is TGTGCCAGCAGCCTCCCGGGGGGGAACACTGAAGCTTTCTTT. Translated: CASSLPGGNTEAFF. The rearrangement joins TRBV27 to TRBJ1-1; tentatively, D is TRBD1 (5 bases). The CDR3 contains 14 residues. V was cut by 6 bases and J by 1 base, with 12 bases left in between. Germline-derived CDR1 and CDR2 are MNHEY and SMNVEV (reference sequence).

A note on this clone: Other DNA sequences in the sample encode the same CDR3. This CDR3 reads CASSRDRQETQYF. As DNA, the CDR3 is TGTGCCAGCAGCCGGGACAGGCAGGAGACCCAGTACTTC. V is TRBV6-5 and J is TRBJ2-5, with 8 bases identical to TRBD1. Losses at the gene ends were 6 bases for V and 5 bases for J; bases not matched to a gene: 5. The CDR3 has 13 residues. Looked up from germline, CDR1 is MNHEY and CDR2 is SVGAGI.

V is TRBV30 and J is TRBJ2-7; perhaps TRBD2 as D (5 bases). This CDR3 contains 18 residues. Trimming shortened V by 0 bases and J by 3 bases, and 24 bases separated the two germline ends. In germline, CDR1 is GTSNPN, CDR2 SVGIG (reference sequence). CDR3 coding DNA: TGTGCCTGGAGTGTAGCCGGCGGGCCGGGGTGGTATGACTACGAGCAGTACTTC. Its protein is CAWSVAGGPGWYDYEQYF.